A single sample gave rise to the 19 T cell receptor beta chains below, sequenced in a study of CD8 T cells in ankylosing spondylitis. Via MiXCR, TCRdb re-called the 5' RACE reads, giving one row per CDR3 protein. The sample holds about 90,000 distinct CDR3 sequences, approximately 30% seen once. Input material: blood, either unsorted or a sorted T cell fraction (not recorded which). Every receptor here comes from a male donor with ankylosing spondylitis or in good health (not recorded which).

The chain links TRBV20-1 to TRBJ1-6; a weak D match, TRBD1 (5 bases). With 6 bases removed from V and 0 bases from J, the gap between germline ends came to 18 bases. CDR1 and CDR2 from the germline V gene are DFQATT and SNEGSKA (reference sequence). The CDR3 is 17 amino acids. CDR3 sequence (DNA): TGCAGTGCCAAAGGGGATACGGAGAGCTCCTATAATTCACCCCTCCACTTT. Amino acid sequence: CSAKGDTESSYNSPLHF.

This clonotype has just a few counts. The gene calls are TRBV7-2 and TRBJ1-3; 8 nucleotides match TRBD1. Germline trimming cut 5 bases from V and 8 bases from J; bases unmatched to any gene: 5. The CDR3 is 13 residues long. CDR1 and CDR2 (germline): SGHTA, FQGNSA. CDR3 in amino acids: CASSPQGGDTIYF. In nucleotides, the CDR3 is TGTGCCAGCAGCCCACAGGGGGGGGACACCATATATTTT. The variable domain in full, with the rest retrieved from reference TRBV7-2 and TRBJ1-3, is GAGVSQSPSNKVTEKGKDVELRCDPISGHTALYWYRQSLGQGLEFLIYFQGNSAPDKSGLPSDRFSAERTGGSVSTLTIQRTQQEDSAVYLCASSPQGGDTIYFGEGSWLTVV.

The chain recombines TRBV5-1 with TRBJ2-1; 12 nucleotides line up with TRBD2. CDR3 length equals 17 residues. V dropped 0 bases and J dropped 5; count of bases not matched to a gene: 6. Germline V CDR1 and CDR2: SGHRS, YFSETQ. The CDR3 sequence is CASSLAYGLAGHNEQFF. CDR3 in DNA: TGCGCCAGCAGCTTGGCCTACGGACTAGCGGGGCACAATGAGCAGTTCTTC.

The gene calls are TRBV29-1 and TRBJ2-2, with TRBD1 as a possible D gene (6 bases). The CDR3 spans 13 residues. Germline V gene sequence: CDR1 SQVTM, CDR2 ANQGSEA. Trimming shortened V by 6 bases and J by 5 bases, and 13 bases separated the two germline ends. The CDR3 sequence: CSVNKQGTGELFF. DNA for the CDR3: TGCAGCGTGAACAAACAGGGTACCGGGGAGCTGTTTTTT.

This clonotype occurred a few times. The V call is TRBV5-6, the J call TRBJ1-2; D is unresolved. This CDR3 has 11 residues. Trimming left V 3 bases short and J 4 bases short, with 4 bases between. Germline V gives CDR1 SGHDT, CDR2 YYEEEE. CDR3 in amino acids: CASSSFYGYTF. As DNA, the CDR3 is TGTGCCAGCAGCTCCTTCTATGGCTACACCTTC.

CDR3 DNA: TGTGCCAGCAGCGTAGGGGTAGTTAATGAGCAGTTCTTC. It is translated as CASSVGVVNEQFF. The rearrangement joins TRBV9 to TRBJ2-1; D remains unclear. V lost 0 bases to trimming and J lost 7 bases, with 8 bases between them. The CDR3 spans 13 residues. Germline assignment: CDR1 SGDLS and CDR2 YYNGEE.

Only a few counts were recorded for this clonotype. This CDR3 reads CASSLLRYNEQFF. The CDR3 DNA follows: TGTGCCAGCAGTTTATTGCGTTACAATGAGCAGTTCTTC. This rearrangement joins TRBV28 to TRBJ2-1; D is undetermined. Germline V gene data show CDR1 as MDHEN and CDR2 as SYDVKM. The germline V and J ends were trimmed by 1 base and 4 bases, with 5 bases remaining between them. This CDR3 has 13 amino acids.

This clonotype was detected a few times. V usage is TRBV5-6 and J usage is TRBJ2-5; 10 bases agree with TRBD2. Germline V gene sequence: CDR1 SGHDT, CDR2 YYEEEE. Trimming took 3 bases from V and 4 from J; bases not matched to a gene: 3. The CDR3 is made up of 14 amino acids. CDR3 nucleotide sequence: TGTGCCAGCAGCTCCGGACTAGCGGTAGAGACCCAGTACTTC. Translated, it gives CASSSGLAVETQYF.

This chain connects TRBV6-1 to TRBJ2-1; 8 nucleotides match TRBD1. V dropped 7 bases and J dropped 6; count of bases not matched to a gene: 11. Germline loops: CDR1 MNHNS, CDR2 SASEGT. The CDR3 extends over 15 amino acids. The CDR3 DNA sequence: TGTGCCAGCAAGGGACTCCCGACAGGGGCCAATGAGCAGTTCTTC. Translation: CASKGLPTGANEQFF.

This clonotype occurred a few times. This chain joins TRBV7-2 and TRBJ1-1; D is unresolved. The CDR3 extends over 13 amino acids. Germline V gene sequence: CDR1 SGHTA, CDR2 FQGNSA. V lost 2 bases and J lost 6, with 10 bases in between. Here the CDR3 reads CASSLHFSPEAFF. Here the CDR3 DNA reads TGTGCCAGCAGCTTACATTTTAGCCCTGAAGCTTTCTTT.

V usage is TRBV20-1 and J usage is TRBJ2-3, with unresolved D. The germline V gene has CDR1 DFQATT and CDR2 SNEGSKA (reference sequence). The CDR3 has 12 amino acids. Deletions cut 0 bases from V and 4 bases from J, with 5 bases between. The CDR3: CSARDSPDTQYF. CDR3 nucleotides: TGCAGTGCTAGAGATTCGCCAGATACGCAGTATTTT.

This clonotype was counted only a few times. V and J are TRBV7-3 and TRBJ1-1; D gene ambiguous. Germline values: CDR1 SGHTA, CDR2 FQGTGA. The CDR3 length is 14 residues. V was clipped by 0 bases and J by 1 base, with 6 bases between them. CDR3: CASSLTAENTEAFF. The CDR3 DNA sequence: TGTGCCAGCAGCTTAACGGCAGAGAACACTGAAGCTTTCTTT.

In DNA form, the CDR3 reads TGTGCCAGCAGCCCCGGCGGCCTACTTGTCACCGGGGAGCTGTTTTTT. This translates into CASSPGGLLVTGELFF. V is TRBV11-2 and J is TRBJ2-2; D gene ambiguous. Trimming took off 5 bases at V and 4 bases at J, with 17 bases between the two ends. This CDR3 region has 16 residues. Germline V lookup: CDR1 SGHAT, CDR2 FQNNGV.

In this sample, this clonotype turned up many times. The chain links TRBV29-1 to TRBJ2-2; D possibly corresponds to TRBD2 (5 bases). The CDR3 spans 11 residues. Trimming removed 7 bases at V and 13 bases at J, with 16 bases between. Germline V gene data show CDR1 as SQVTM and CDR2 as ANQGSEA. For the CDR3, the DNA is TGCAGCGCAGACGGGGAGCGCGGGCTGTTTTTT. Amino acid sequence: CSADGERGLFF.

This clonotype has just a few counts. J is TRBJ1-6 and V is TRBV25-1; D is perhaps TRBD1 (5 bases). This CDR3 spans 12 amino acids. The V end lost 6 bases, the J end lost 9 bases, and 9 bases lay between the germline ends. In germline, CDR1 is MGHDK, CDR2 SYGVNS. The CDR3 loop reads CASRGESSPLHF. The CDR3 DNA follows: TGTGCCAGCAGGGGGGAGAGTTCACCCCTCCACTTT.

The CDR3, as DNA: TGCAGTGCCCTCGGACTAGCGGGAATGACCAATGAGCAGTTCTTC. It yields the protein CSALGLAGMTNEQFF. This chain joins TRBV20-1 and TRBJ2-1; 12 bases fit TRBD2. Germline loops: CDR1 DFQATT, CDR2 SNEGSKA (reference sequence). With 6 bases clipped from V and 6 bases from J, the junction kept 9 bases outside the gene matches. The CDR3 is 15 amino acids.

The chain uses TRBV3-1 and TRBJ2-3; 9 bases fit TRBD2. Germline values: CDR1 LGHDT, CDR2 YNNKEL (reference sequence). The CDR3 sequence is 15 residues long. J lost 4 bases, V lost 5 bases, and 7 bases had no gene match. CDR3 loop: CASSRMVAGADTQYF. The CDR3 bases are TGTGCCAGCAGCAGGATGGTAGCGGGAGCAGATACGCAGTATTTT.

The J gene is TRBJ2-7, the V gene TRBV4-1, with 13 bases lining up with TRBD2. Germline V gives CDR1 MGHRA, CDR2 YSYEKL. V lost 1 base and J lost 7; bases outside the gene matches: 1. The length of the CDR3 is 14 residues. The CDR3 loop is CASSQGGLAGEQYF. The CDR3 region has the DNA TGCGCCAGCAGCCAAGGGGGACTAGCGGGAGAGCAGTACTTC.

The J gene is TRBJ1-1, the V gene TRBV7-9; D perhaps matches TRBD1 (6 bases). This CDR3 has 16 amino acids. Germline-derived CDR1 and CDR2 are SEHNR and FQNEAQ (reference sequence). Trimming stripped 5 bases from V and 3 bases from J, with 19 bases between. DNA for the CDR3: TGTGCCAGCAGCCCCCGGCAGGGGTCCGGGGACACTGAAGCTTTCTTT. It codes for CASSPRQGSGDTEAFF.